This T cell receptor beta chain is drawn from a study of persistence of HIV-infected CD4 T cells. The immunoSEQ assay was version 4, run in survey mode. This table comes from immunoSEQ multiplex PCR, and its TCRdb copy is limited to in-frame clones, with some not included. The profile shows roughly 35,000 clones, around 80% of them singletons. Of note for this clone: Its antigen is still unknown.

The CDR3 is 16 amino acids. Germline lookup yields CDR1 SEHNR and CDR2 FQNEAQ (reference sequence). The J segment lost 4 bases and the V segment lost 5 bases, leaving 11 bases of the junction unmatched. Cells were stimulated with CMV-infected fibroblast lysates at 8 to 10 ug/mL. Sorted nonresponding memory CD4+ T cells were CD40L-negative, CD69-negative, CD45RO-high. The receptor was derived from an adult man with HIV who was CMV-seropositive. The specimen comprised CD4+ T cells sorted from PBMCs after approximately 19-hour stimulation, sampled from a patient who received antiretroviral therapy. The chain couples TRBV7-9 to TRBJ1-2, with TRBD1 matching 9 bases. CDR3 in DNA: TGTGCCAGCAGCCTCGGACAGGGGTTAACTGGCTATGGCTACACCTTC. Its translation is CASSLGQGLTGYGYTF.